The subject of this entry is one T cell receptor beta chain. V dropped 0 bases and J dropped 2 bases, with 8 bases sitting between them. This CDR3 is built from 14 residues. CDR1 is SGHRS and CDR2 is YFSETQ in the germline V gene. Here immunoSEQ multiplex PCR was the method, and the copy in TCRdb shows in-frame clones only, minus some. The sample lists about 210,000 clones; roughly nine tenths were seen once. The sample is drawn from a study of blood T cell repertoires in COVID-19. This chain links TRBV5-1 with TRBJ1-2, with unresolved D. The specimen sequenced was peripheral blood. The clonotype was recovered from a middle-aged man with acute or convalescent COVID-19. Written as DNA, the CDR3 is TGCGCCAGCAGCTTGGGATCACAGAACTATGGCTACACCTTC. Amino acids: CASSLGSQNYGYTF.